A selection of T cell receptor beta chains follows, all from one sample in a study of blood T cell repertoires in COVID-19. Measured with immunoSEQ multiplex PCR; TCRdb has only the in-frame clones, and not every one. The repertoire has about 260,000 clones, around 87% of them found once; the top ten carry under 2.5%. The sample taken for sequencing was peripheral blood. Every receptor here comes from a woman in her 50s with acute or convalescent COVID-19. Each CDR3 is given with its conserved first and last residue. Each record gives: D gene, CDR3 length, clone size, J gene, V gene, CDR3 DNA, CDR3 protein. A D gene is named only where the DNA matches it firmly. A clone size is listed for some rows: how often the clone was seen (once, few, many), or a class if it is expanded.

>NA|12|NA|TRBJ1-2|TRBV15
TGTGCCACCAGCAGAGACAGGGACTTAAACACCTTC
CATSRDRDLNTF
>NA|14|few|TRBJ1-2|TRBV18
TGTGCCAGCTCACCAAGGCAGGGGAGCTATGGCTACACCTTC
CASSPRQGSYGYTF
>TRBD1|16|NA|TRBJ1-5|TRBV18
TGTGCCAGCTCGCCACGCGGACAGGGGGGCAATCAGCCCCAGCATTTT
CASSPRGQGGNQPQHF
>TRBD2|15|NA|TRBJ2-1|TRBV2
TGTGCCAGCAGCAGACTAGCGGGGGGGGTAGGTGAGCAGTTCTTC
CASSRLAGGVGEQFF
>NA|14|NA|TRBJ2-1|TRBV10-3
TGTGCCATCAGTGAGTCGACTTACAACAATGAGCAGTTCTTC
CAISESTYNNEQFF
>TRBD1|14|once|TRBJ1-2|TRBV19
TGTGCCAGTAGTTGGACAGGGAGTAACTATGGCTACACCTTC
CASSWTGSNYGYTF
>NA|16|few|TRBJ2-3|TRBV9
TGTGCCAGCAGCGTAGGCGGAAGGGGTGACACAGATACGCAGTATTTT
CASSVGGRGDTDTQYF
>TRBD1|13|NA|TRBJ2-5|TRBV29-1
TGCAGTTCTACAGGGGCCACTCAAGAGACCCAGTACTTC
CSSTGATQETQYF
>TRBD2|18|NA|TRBJ2-2|TRBV11-2
TGTGCCAGCAGCATCAGACTAGCGGGGATAGCGAACACCGGGGAGCTGTTTTTT
CASSIRLAGIANTGELFF
>NA|16|NA|TRBJ2-3|TRBV7-9
TGTGCCAGCAGCTTAGTAATGGGGAGCGGCACAGATACGCAGTATTTT
CASSLVMGSGTDTQYF
>NA|12|few|TRBJ1-1|TRBV6-1
TGTGCCAGCAGTGAACAGGGGCATGAAGCTTTCTTT
CASSEQGHEAFF
>TRBD2|17|NA|TRBJ2-4|TRBV19
TGTGCCAGTAGTACTGGACTAGCGGGAGTGACCAAAAACATTCAGTACTTC
CASSTGLAGVTKNIQYF
>TRBD1|15|NA|TRBJ1-2|TRBV18
TGTGCCAGCTCACCCCGGGACAGGAGTAACTATGGCTACACCTTC
CASSPRDRSNYGYTF
>NA|12|NA|TRBJ1-2|TRBV19
TGTGCCAGTAGAGGAGCGGACTATGGCTACACCTTC
CASRGADYGYTF
>NA|15|NA|TRBJ2-6|TRBV18
TGTGCCAGCTCAGTCTGGGACTCCGGGGCCAACGTCCTGACTTTC
CASSVWDSGANVLTF
>TRBD2|15|NA|TRBJ2-1|TRBV6-2/TRBV6-3
TGTGCCAGCAGTTCTCTAGCGGGAGGTGGGTATGAGCAGTTCTTC
CASSSLAGGGYEQFF
>TRBD2|13|NA|TRBJ2-1|TRBV11-3
TGTGCCAGCAGGTTTAGCGGGAGTAATGAGCAGTTCTTC
CASRFSGSNEQFF
>TRBD2|15|NA|TRBJ2-1|TRBV28
TGTGCCAGCAGTTTCGGGACTAGCTCCTACAATGAGCAGTTCTTC
CASSFGTSSYNEQFF
>NA|17|NA|TRBJ2-2|TRBV6-4
TGTGCCAGCAGTGACTCGGGGACACAACTTCACACCGGGGAGCTGTTTTTT
CASSDSGTQLHTGELFF
>TRBD1|14|few|TRBJ2-7|TRBV18
TGTGCCAGCTCAGTGATCGGGCACAGGGGCGAGCAGTACTTC
CASSVIGHRGEQYF
>TRBD1|15|NA|TRBJ1-2|TRBV28
TGTGCCAGCAGTTTACCAGGGGGCGCGGGCTATGGCTACACCTTC
CASSLPGGAGYGYTF
>TRBD1|15|NA|TRBJ1-1|TRBV25-1
TGTGCCAGCAGACCTGGGACAGGGTCTGGTACTGAAGCTTTCTTT
CASRPGTGSGTEAFF
>TRBD1|16|few|TRBJ1-2|TRBV3-1/TRBV3-2
TGTGCCAGCAGCCAATTACTGAGACAGGGCGTCTATGGCTACACCTTC
CASSQLLRQGVYGYTF